One and the same sample provided the 4 T cell receptor beta chains below, sequenced in a study of blood T cell repertoires in COVID-19. The method was immunoSEQ multiplex PCR; TCRdb's version includes in-frame clones alone and lacks a portion of them. The sample contains about 190,000 clones, approximately 90% of which appear only once. Sequenced: peripheral blood. The receptor source for this set is a human donor in a cohort sampled during active COVID-19.

This clone has just a few counts. The CDR3 region is CASSQATGNGYTF. The CDR3 bases are TGTGCCAGCAGCCAAGCTACAGGGAACGGCTACACCTTC. The chain joins TRBV3-1 (or the pseudogene TRBV3-2) to TRBJ1-2, with D possibly TRBD1 on 6 matching bases. The germline V gene has CDR1 LGHDT and CDR2 YNNKEL (reference sequence). The CDR3 sequence is 13 residues long. The V and J ends lost 1 base and 8 bases respectively, with 11 bases between them.

The gene calls are TRBV13 and TRBJ2-5, with a weak D call TRBD2 (5 bases). In germline, CDR1 is PRHDT, CDR2 FYEKMQ (reference sequence). The ends were cut back, 0 bases at V and 5 bases at J, with 7 bases in the middle. This CDR3 region has 13 residues. CDR3 region: CASSLGGGETQYF. Written as DNA, the CDR3 is TGTGCCAGCAGCTTAGGAGGCGGGGAGACCCAGTACTTC.

The chain carries TRBV21-1 and TRBJ1-6; the table's D call TRBD1 went unverified against the DNA. TRBV21-1 is given as a pseudogene. The CDR3 spans 18 residues. CDR3 DNA sequence: TGTGCCAGCCCGACAGCGAGTCACAAGGGCCCCTATAATTCACCCCTCCACTTT. It is translated as CASPTASHKGPYNSPLHF.

This clone has a single count. The chain links TRBV7-2 to TRBJ2-2; 7 bases line up with TRBD2. The CDR3 covers 19 residues. Germline V gene data show CDR1 as SGHTA and CDR2 as FQGNSA. V lost 2 bases, J lost 6 bases, and 18 bases stayed unmatched. CDR3: CASSLHPPGGGGGPGELFF. The CDR3 bases are TGTGCCAGCAGCTTACATCCCCCGGGTGGCGGGGGAGGCCCCGGGGAGCTGTTTTTT.